This T cell receptor beta chain was observed in a study of PD-L1 blockade in urothelial cancer. The CDR3 consists of 13 residues. Trimming removed 1 base from V and 3 bases from J, with 7 bases in between. Germline CDR1 reads SGHAT; CDR2 reads FQNNGV. Time point described: pretreatment peripheral blood. Patient sample counts ranged from 1 to 8, pretreatment and on-treatment. This table comes from immunoSEQ multiplex PCR, and its TCRdb copy is limited to in-frame clones, with some not included. The profile shows 75,000 to 95,000 clones, 85% of them singletons. This TCR was recovered from a man aged 35-49 years with urothelial cancer. Here the sequenced sample was PBMCs, taken around atezolizumab (anti-PD-L1) treatment. The chain is built from TRBV11-2 and TRBJ2-7; no clear D. In DNA form, the CDR3 reads TGTGCCAGCAGCTTAGTCAGAAACTACGAGCAGTACTTC. Translated, it gives CASSLVRNYEQYF.